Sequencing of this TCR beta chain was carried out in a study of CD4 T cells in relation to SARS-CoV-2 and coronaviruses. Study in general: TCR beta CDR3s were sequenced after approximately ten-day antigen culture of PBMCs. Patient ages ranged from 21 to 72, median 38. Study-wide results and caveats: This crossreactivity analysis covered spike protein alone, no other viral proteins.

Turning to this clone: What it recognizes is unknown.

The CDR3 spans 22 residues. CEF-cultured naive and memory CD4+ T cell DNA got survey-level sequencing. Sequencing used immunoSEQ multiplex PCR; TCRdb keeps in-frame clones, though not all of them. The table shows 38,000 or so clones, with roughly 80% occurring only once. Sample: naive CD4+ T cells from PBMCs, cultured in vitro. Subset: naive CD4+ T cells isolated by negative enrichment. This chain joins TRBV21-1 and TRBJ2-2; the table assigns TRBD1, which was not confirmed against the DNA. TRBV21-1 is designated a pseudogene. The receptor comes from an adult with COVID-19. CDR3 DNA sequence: TGTGCCAGCAGCCCCCGGGCTACCGGGACAGGGGGTAAAACGGACGGCACCGGGGAGCTGTTTTTT. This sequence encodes CASSPRATGTGGKTDGTGELFF.